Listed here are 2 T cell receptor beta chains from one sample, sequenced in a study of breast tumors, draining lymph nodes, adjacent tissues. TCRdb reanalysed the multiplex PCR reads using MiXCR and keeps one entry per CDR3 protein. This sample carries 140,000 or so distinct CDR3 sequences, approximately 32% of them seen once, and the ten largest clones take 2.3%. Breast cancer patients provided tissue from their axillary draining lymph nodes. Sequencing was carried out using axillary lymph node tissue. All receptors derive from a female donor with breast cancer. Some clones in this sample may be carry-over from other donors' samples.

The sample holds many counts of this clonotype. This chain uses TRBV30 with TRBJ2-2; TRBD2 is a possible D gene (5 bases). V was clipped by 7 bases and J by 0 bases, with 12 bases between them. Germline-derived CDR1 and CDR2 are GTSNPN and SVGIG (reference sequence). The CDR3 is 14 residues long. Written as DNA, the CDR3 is TGTGCCTTCAGGCGGGTAACGAACACCGGGGAGCTGTTTTTT. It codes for CAFRRVTNTGELFF.

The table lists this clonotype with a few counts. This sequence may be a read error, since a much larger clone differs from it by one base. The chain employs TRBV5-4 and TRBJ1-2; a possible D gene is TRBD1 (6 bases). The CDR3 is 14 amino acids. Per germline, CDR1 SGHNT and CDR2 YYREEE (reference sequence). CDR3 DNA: TGTGCCTGCAGCTTCCCGGGGGCAGACTATGGCTACACCTTC. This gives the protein CACSFPGADYGYTF.